This TCR beta chain was identified in a study of Ad26.COV2.S vaccination and SARS-CoV-2 variants. The overall study: The trial was COV1001 and the donor's arm was Ad26.COV2.S. Participants got Ad26.COV2.S intramuscularly, once or twice 56 days apart.

Clones were read by immunoSEQ multiplex PCR, and TCRdb kept only the in-frame ones, dropping some. The sample yields under 300,000 clones, roughly 89% seen once. Germline CDR1 MNHEY, CDR2 SVGAGI. The CDR3 consists of 14 residues. With 5 bases removed from V and 2 bases from J, the gap between germline ends came to 12 bases. Treatment described: roughly 20 received Ad26.COV2.S at low or high dose, single or two shots; 5 received placebo; per-sample allocation not given. Samples analyzed were those drawn on day 63 after the first vaccine or placebo injection. The material sequenced was peripheral blood, taken in a trial of Ad26.COV2.S vaccine versus placebo. This TCR derives from a person between 18 and 60 years old who received the Ad26.COV2.S COVID-19 vaccine or a placebo. The J gene is TRBJ1-2, the V gene TRBV6-5; D not certain. Written as DNA, the CDR3 is TGTGCCAGCAGTCCCCCCCGGGTCAACTATGGCTACACCTTC. Encoded protein: CASSPPRVNYGYTF.